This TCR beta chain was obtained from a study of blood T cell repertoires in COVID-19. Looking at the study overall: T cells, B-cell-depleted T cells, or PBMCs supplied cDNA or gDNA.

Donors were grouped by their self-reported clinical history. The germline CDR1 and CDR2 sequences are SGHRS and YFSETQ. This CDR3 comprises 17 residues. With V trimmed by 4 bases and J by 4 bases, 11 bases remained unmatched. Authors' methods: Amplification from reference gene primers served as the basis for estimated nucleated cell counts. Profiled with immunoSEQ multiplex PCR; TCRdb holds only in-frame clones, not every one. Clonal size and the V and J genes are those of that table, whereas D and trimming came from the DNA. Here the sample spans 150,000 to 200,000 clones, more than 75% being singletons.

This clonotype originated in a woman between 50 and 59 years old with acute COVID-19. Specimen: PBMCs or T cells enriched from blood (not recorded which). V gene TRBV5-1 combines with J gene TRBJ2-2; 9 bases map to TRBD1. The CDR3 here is CASSATPGQGGTGELFF. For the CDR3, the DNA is TGCGCCAGCAGCGCGACGCCGGGACAGGGAGGCACCGGGGAGCTGTTTTTT.